A single sample is the source of the 6 T cell receptor beta chains below, sequenced in a study of blood T cell repertoires in COVID-19. Generated by immunoSEQ multiplex PCR, the TCRdb table keeps only in-frame clones and is missing some. The sample comprises some 80,000 clones, over 70% of which are singletons, and around 9.5% rests with the top ten. Sequencing input: peripheral blood. Receptor source: a human donor in a cohort sampled during active COVID-19.

V and J are TRBV7-8 and TRBJ2-1; 11 bases are a match to TRBD2. The CDR3 contains 22 residues. The V segment lost 1 base and the J segment 0 bases; nucleotides outside the gene matches: 17. The germline gives CDR1 SGHVS, CDR2 FQNEAQ. The CDR3 sequence is CASSLEGRRLAGGLSSYNEQFF. CDR3 DNA sequence: TGTGCCAGCAGCTTAGAGGGTCGGCGTCTAGCGGGGGGCCTGAGCTCCTACAATGAGCAGTTCTTC.

DNA for the CDR3: TGTGCCAGCAGCCCGACAGGGAGCACAGATACGCAGTATTTT. Protein sequence: CASSPTGSTDTQYF. This chain joins TRBV7-9 and TRBJ2-3; 7 bases line up with TRBD1. CDR3 length: 14 residues. The trim removed 5 bases at V and 0 bases at J, leaving 2 bases unmatched. Per germline, CDR1 SEHNR and CDR2 FQNEAQ (reference sequence).

The chain links TRBV6-5 to TRBJ2-7; weak D call: TRBD1 (6 bases). Trimming shortened V by 6 bases and J by 6 bases, and 9 bases separated the two germline ends. Germline V gene lookup returns CDR1 MNHEY and CDR2 SVGAGI. This CDR3 spans 11 amino acids. In nucleotides, the CDR3 is TGTGCCAGCAGCCAGGGGCTCGAGCAGTACTTC. The encoded protein is CASSQGLEQYF.

The chain joins TRBV15 to TRBJ1-1; no reliable D call. Trimming shortened V by 8 bases and J by 7 bases, and 11 bases separated the two germline ends. CDR1 and CDR2 from the germline V gene are LNHNV and YYDKDF (reference sequence). The CDR3 extends over 11 amino acids. In DNA form, the CDR3 reads TGTGCCACCGGCGGGGTCAGTGAAGCTTTCTTT. It yields the protein CATGGVSEAFF.

This sequence joins TRBV15 and TRBJ1-5; the D gene is possibly TRBD1 (6 bases). The CDR3 length is 14 residues. Trimming took off 6 bases at V and 3 bases at J, with 12 bases between the two ends. Germline V gives CDR1 LNHNV, CDR2 YYDKDF (reference sequence). The CDR3 coding sequence is TGTGCCACCAGGCCTGGACAGAACAATCAGCCCCAGCATTTT. Protein product: CATRPGQNNQPQHF.

V is TRBV9 and J is TRBJ2-7; TRBD2 matches 8 bases. The CDR3 sequence is 15 residues long. Germline CDR1 SGDLS, CDR2 YYNGEE. Trimming removed 0 bases from V and 2 bases from J; junction bases left unmatched: 4. CDR3 region: CASSVGTSGAYEQYF. The CDR3 DNA follows: TGTGCCAGCAGCGTAGGCACTAGCGGTGCCTACGAGCAGTACTTC.